What follows are 7 T cell receptor beta chains derived from one specimen sequenced in a study of CD8+CD57+ T cells in acquired aplastic anemia. TCR beta VDJ and CDR3 were profiled, and genomic DNA was the template. TCRdb reanalysed the reads using MiXCR and keeps one entry per CDR3 protein. Found here are 450,000 to 550,000 distinct CDR3 sequences, around a third of them singletons; the top ten hold 0.82%. Sequencing involved patients with CD8+CD57+ cell expansion previously shown by flow cytometry. The sample was sorted CD4+, CD8+, or CD8+CD57+ T cells (not recorded which) from PBMCs. Receptors were obtained from a human donor with aplastic anemia.

This chain links TRBV6-1 with TRBJ1-5, with TRBD1 matching over 9 bases. The CDR3 has 16 residues. Per the germline V gene, CDR1 is MNHNS and CDR2 is SASEGT. The V gene end was trimmed by 3 bases and the J gene end by 3 bases; junction bases not matched to a gene: 6. The CDR3 is CASSELGTGHNQPQHF. CDR3 bases: TGTGCCAGCAGTGAGCTCGGGACAGGGCACAATCAGCCCCAGCATTTT.

As for this clonotype: A much larger clone lies a single base off, so this may be a read error. The chain employs TRBV20-1 and TRBJ2-7; D is possibly TRBD1 (6 bases). Germline V gene data show CDR1 as DFQATT and CDR2 as SNEGSKA (reference sequence). This CDR3 is 13 amino acids long. CDR3: CSAPRHRQDERYF. DNA for the CDR3: TGCAGTGCTCCTAGACATCGACAGGACGAGCGGTACTTC.

The rearrangement links TRBV5-1 to TRBJ2-5; perhaps TRBD2 as D (7 bases). The V end lost 0 bases, the J end lost 4 bases, and 13 bases lay between the germline ends. CDR3 length: 15 amino acids. Germline V lookup: CDR1 SGHRS, CDR2 YFSETQ. The chain's CDR3 is CASSLAGGLGETQYF. The CDR3, as DNA: TGCGCCAGCAGCTTGGCCGGGGGGCTGGGAGAGACCCAGTACTTC.

This clonotype came up many times. This sequence joins TRBV25-1 and TRBJ1-3; perhaps TRBD1 as D (6 bases). The germline V gene has CDR1 MGHDK and CDR2 SYGVNS. The length of the CDR3 is 14 residues. V shed 8 bases and J shed 0 bases, with 11 bases lying between them. CDR3 coding DNA: TGTGCCAGCGGAGGGGGTGTCTCTGGAAACACCATATATTTT. Protein sequence: CASGGGVSGNTIYF. The full variable domain, in which reference TRBV25-1 and TRBJ1-3 provide the parts outside the CDR3, is EADIYQTPRYLVIGTGKKITLECSQTMGHDKMYWYQQDPGMELHLIHYSYGVNSTEKGDLSSESTVSRIRTEHFPLTLESARPSHTSQYLCASGGGVSGNTIYFGEGSWLTVV.

The chain employs TRBV20-1 and TRBJ2-2, with 8 bases matching TRBD1. V shed 4 bases, J shed 5 bases, and the junction held 12 bases outside the gene matches. CDR3 length equals 16 residues. Germline assignment: CDR1 DFQATT and CDR2 SNEGSKA (reference sequence). CDR3 sequence reads: CSANNANRGMTGELFF. The CDR3 DNA sequence: TGCAGTGCTAACAACGCGAACAGGGGGATGACCGGGGAGCTGTTTTTT.

V is TRBV11-2 and J is TRBJ2-5; no reliable D call. CDR3 size: 13 residues. Germline assignment: CDR1 SGHAT and CDR2 FQNNGV. Trimming left V 4 bases short and J 5 bases short, with 11 bases between. This chain's CDR3 is CASSSHSSETQYF. CDR3 sequence (DNA): TGTGCCAGCAGCTCCCACTCCTCCGAGACCCAGTACTTC.

The chain couples TRBV2 to TRBJ1-2, with 8 bases matching TRBD1. The CDR3 has 14 residues. With 5 bases clipped from V and 6 bases from J, the junction kept 8 bases outside the gene matches. CDR1 and CDR2 (germline): SNHLY, FYNNEI. Written as DNA, the CDR3 is TGTGCCAGCAGTTCTGGACAGGGTAGGAATGGCTACACCTTC. This translates into CASSSGQGRNGYTF.